The entry below describes one T cell receptor (beta chain). The sample comes from a study of blood T cell repertoires in COVID-19. Looking at the study overall: The study drew acute and convalescent COVID-19 samples from the United States, Italy and Spain.

Original processing notes: Using reference gene primer amplification, nucleated cell counts were estimated. TCRdb's copy holds only in-frame clones and misses some; the assay was immunoSEQ multiplex PCR. That table furnishes V, J and clone size, whereas the DNA furnished D and trimming. The sample includes 140,000 or so clones, approximately 80% seen only once; the top ten take 3% to 3.5%. Per germline, CDR1 SGHRS and CDR2 YFSETQ. The CDR3 covers 16 residues. Trimming shortened V by 2 bases and J by 4 bases, and 13 bases separated the two germline ends. This receptor was taken from a woman aged 80 or over with acute or convalescent COVID-19. Material: peripheral blood. This chain joins TRBV5-1 and TRBJ2-6; no reliable D call. CDR3 residues: CASSLNSPEGANVLTF. The CDR3 nucleotides are TGCGCCAGCAGCTTAAATTCACCTGAGGGGGCCAACGTCCTGACTTTC.